Presented here are 21 T cell receptor beta chains from one specimen sequenced in a study of T cell changes during pregnancy in multiple sclerosis. The method was immunoSEQ multiplex PCR; TCRdb's version includes in-frame clones alone and lacks a portion of them. The sample holds roughly 52,000 clones, approximately 94% seen once. This sample comprised CD8+ T cells from peripheral blood mononuclear cells, obtained before pregnancy. The receptor source for this set is a female donor with multiple sclerosis, enrolled in a pregnancy study.

This clone was counted a single time. This chain uses TRBV27 with TRBJ2-7; 7 nucleotides agree with TRBD1. The CDR3 consists of 12 residues. CDR1 MNHEY and CDR2 SMNVEV come from the germline V gene (reference sequence). Trimming took 8 bases from V and 0 from J; bases not matched to a gene: 1. The CDR3 DNA reads TGTGCCAGCCGGGACAGCTCCTACGAGCAGTACTTC. It codes for CASRDSSYEQYF.

The chain has TRBV7-5 and TRBJ2-7; the table names TRBD1, a call not compared with the DNA. TRBV7-5 is a documented pseudogene. This CDR3 is built from 14 residues. The CDR3 spells CVSVRQAKTYEQYF. For the CDR3, the DNA is TGTGTCAGCGTCCGACAGGCTAAAACCTACGAGCAGTACTTC.

The chain links TRBV7-3 to TRBJ2-1; 11 bases are shared with TRBD2. With 2 bases clipped from V and 8 bases from J, the junction kept 8 bases outside the gene matches. The V gene's germline CDR1 is SGHTA and CDR2 FQGTGA. The CDR3 has 16 amino acids. In DNA, the CDR3 is TGTGCCAGCAGCTTATACAATGGACTAGCGGGCGATGAGCAGTTCTTC. Its protein product is CASSLYNGLAGDEQFF.

The rearrangement joins TRBV4-1 to TRBJ2-3; 7 bases match TRBD2. The CDR3 length is 14 residues. Germline-derived CDR1 and CDR2 are MGHRA and YSYEKL. The V segment lost 4 bases and the J segment 3 bases; nucleotides outside the gene matches: 4. CDR3 region: CASSPTSPTDTQYF. DNA of the CDR3: TGCGCCAGCAGCCCGACTAGCCCGACAGATACGCAGTATTTT.

The chain employs TRBV27 and TRBJ1-2; 9 bases line up with TRBD1. The V and J ends lost 2 bases and 8 bases, in that order; junction bases with no gene match: 3. The CDR3 has 13 residues. Germline CDR1 and CDR2: MNHEY and SMNVEV (reference sequence). This CDR3 is CASSLGTGQGYTF. The CDR3 DNA is TGTGCCAGCAGTTTAGGGACAGGGCAGGGCTACACCTTC.

CDR3 in amino acids: CASSPRLGGETQYF. The DNA for the CDR3 is TGTGCCAGCAGCCCGAGGCTGGGAGGTGAGACCCAGTACTTC. The J gene is TRBJ2-5, the V gene TRBV7-9, with D tentatively TRBD2 (6 bases). Germline CDR1 SEHNR, CDR2 FQNEAQ (reference sequence). With 5 bases removed from V and 5 bases from J, the gap between germline ends came to 15 bases. This CDR3 has 14 amino acids.

This clone was counted once. The V call is TRBV5-1, the J call TRBJ2-3; D is possibly TRBD1 (6 bases). Germline V gene sequence: CDR1 SGHRS, CDR2 YFSETQ. Deletions cut 0 bases from V and 4 bases from J, with 12 bases between. The CDR3 length is 15 residues. CDR3 loop: CASSLEGVDADTQYF. CDR3 DNA sequence: TGCGCCAGCAGCTTGGAGGGGGTAGACGCAGATACGCAGTATTTT.

This sequence joins TRBV27 and TRBJ2-1; 7 positions match TRBD2. Germline V CDR1 and CDR2: MNHEY, SMNVEV (reference sequence). The CDR3 covers 15 residues. V lost 2 bases to trimming and J lost 2 bases; unmatched junction nucleotides: 3. CDR3 protein: CASSLASGAYNEQFF. CDR3 DNA sequence: TGTGCCAGCAGTTTAGCTAGCGGCGCCTACAATGAGCAGTTCTTC.

J is TRBJ1-2 and V is TRBV6-5; TRBD1 agrees at 10 bases. Trimming removed 2 bases from V and 3 bases from J; junction bases left unmatched: 3. The germline V gene has CDR1 MNHEY and CDR2 SVGAGI. The CDR3 contains 15 residues. The CDR3 DNA follows: TGTGCCAGCAGTTACGGGACAGGGGAATACTATGGCTACACCTTC. Encoded protein: CASSYGTGEYYGYTF.

The sample holds one count of this clone. This chain joins TRBV5-5 and TRBJ2-7; 7 positions agree with TRBD1. Germline V gene data show CDR1 as SGHKS and CDR2 as YYEKEE (reference sequence). This CDR3 contains 15 residues. V lost 0 bases and J lost 3; bases outside the gene matches: 6. The CDR3 sequence is CASSLVTGASYEQYF. CDR3 in DNA: TGTGCCAGCAGCTTGGTCACAGGGGCAAGCTACGAGCAGTACTTC.

The chain combines TRBV9 with TRBJ1-4; 9 bases map to TRBD1. V lost 5 bases and J lost 3; bases outside the gene matches: 11. The CDR3 consists of 17 residues. CDR1 SGDLS and CDR2 YYNGEE come from the germline V gene. The CDR3 is CASSDTGGVNPNEKLFF. Here the CDR3 DNA reads TGTGCCAGCAGTGATACAGGGGGCGTGAATCCTAATGAAAAACTGTTTTTT.

The chain couples TRBV7-8 to TRBJ1-5; no reliable D call. The CDR3 is 16 amino acids. The germline V gene has CDR1 SGHVS and CDR2 FQNEAQ. Trimming removed 5 bases at V and 1 base at J, with 15 bases between. The CDR3 spells CASSPRAGGSNQPQHF. The CDR3 DNA reads TGTGCCAGCAGCCCGAGGGCAGGAGGCAGCAATCAGCCCCAGCATTTT.

The V and J genes are TRBV5-1 and TRBJ2-7, with D possibly TRBD1 on 6 matching bases. Germline CDR1 reads SGHRS; CDR2 reads YFSETQ. Between the trimmed V and J ends, which lost 0 bases and 4 bases, there was a span of 8 bases. CDR3 length: 13 residues. CDR3 in amino acids: CASSLAQGYEQYF. In DNA form, the CDR3 reads TGCGCCAGCAGCTTGGCACAGGGATACGAGCAGTACTTC. Full variable domain (outside the CDR3, taken from reference TRBV5-1 and TRBJ2-7): KAGVTQTPRYLIKTRGQQVTLSCSPISGHRSVSWYQQTPGQGLQFLFEYFSETQRNKGNFPGRFSGRQFSNSRSEMNVSTLELGDSALYLCASSLAQGYEQYFGPGTRLTVT.

This rearrangement joins TRBV11-3 to TRBJ2-7; 8 bases are shared with TRBD2. Germline V gives CDR1 SGHNT, CDR2 YENEEA. The CDR3 is 12 amino acids. V was clipped by 3 bases and J by 7 bases; unmatched bases: 2. The CDR3 nucleotides read TGTGCCAGCAGCTTTGCGGGGGGAGAGCAGTACTTC. The encoded protein is CASSFAGGEQYF. The entire variable domain, with the rest obtained from reference TRBV11-3 and TRBJ2-7, is as follows: EAGVVQSPRYKIIEKKQPVAFWCNPISGHNTLYWYLQNLGQGPELLIRYENEEAVDDSQLPKDRFSAERLKGVDSTLKIQPAELGDSAVYLCASSFAGGEQYFGPGTRLTVT.

The chain employs TRBV28 and TRBJ1-1; D gene unclear. Germline V CDR1 and CDR2: MDHEN, SYDVKM. Trimming removed 1 base from V and 0 bases from J, with 3 bases in between. The length of the CDR3 is 13 residues. The CDR3 bases are TGTGCCAGCAGTTTATCCGTGAACACTGAAGCTTTCTTT. Protein: CASSLSVNTEAFF.

This clone was observed a single time. The rearrangement links TRBV9 to TRBJ2-3; 10 positions match TRBD2. Germline CDR1 SGDLS, CDR2 YYNGEE. Unmatched junction bases numbered 3, after V lost 0 bases and J lost 2 bases. This CDR3 region has 16 residues. The chain's CDR3 is CASSVALAGVTDTQYF. CDR3 bases: TGTGCCAGCAGCGTAGCGCTAGCGGGAGTCACAGATACGCAGTATTTT.

This rearrangement joins TRBV2 to TRBJ2-5; D gene unclear. This CDR3 is 13 amino acids long. The V gene's germline CDR1 is SNHLY and CDR2 FYNNEI. V was trimmed by 9 bases and J by 3 bases, leaving 14 bases between them. CDR3 in DNA: TGTGCCAGTAAGAAAGGCGGTAAAGAGACCCAGTACTTC. Amino acid sequence: CASKKGGKETQYF. Based on the CDR3 plus reference TRBV2 and TRBJ2-5, the full variable domain is EPEVTQTPSHQVTQMGQEVILRCVPISNHLYFYWYRQILGQKVEFLVSFYNNEISEKSEIFDDQFSVERPDGSNFTLKIRSTKLEDSAMYFCASKKGGKETQYFGPGTRLLVL.

J is TRBJ2-3 and V is TRBV29-1, with 7 positions matching TRBD1. The ends lost 3 bases at V and 4 bases at J; junction bases unmatched: 10. There are 15 residues in the CDR3. In germline, CDR1 is SQVTM, CDR2 ANQGSEA. In nucleotides, the CDR3 is TGCAGCGTTGACGGAGTTAGCCAGGGGGCAGATACGCAGTATTTT. This codes for CSVDGVSQGADTQYF.

Details on this clone: At the DNA level, this CDR3 is encoded by other sequences in the same sample as well. CDR3 DNA: TGTGCCAGCAGTTTATCGGGGAGCTCCTACGAGCAGTACTTC. Its translation: CASSLSGSSYEQYF. The V call is TRBV27, the J call TRBJ2-7, with D possibly being TRBD2 (5 bases). The germline V gene encodes CDR1 MNHEY and CDR2 SMNVEV (reference sequence). V lost 0 bases and J 0 bases, leaving 6 bases between the germline ends. The CDR3 has 14 residues.

The chain uses TRBV9 and TRBJ2-3; 9 bases are a match to TRBD2. The germline V gene encodes CDR1 SGDLS and CDR2 YYNGEE. J was trimmed by 4 bases and V by 4 bases; bases with no gene match: 7. The CDR3 sequence is 15 residues long. CDR3 protein: CASSSSTSGSDTQYF. The CDR3 DNA follows: TGTGCCAGCAGCTCAAGTACTAGCGGGTCAGATACGCAGTATTTT. The full variable domain, with the rest looked up from reference TRBV9 and TRBJ2-3, is DSGVTQTPKHLITATGQRVTLRCSPRSGDLSVYWYQQSLDQGLQFLIQYYNGEERAKGNILERFSAQQFPDLHSELNLSSLELGDSALYFCASSSSTSGSDTQYFGPGTRLTVL.

The rearrangement links TRBV11-2 to TRBJ1-1, with 8 bases identical to TRBD1. Germline V gene sequence: CDR1 SGHAT, CDR2 FQNNGV. J was trimmed by 1 base and V by 3 bases; bases with no gene match: 7. This CDR3 spans 16 amino acids. CDR3 sequence: CASSFLGQGRNTEAFF. The CDR3 nucleotides are TGTGCCAGCAGCTTCTTAGGACAGGGCCGGAACACTGAAGCTTTCTTT.